Detailed here is one T cell receptor beta chain. Its cognate antigen is unknown. This sample is drawn from a study of vaccination effects on CD4 cells after COVID-19. Turning to the study itself: Some 2 million PBMC per well were cultured with 9 to 10 IU/ml IL-2 and roughly 10 ug/ml peptides.

Study-wide points: Relatively few convalescent patients took part in the study, which had no early post-infection timepoints. Among infection- and vaccine-induced clones, marked clonal contraction occurred late after vaccination.

It was after more than nine days of culture that CD4+ T cells were isolated. Two-dose BNT162b2 or mRNA-1273 vaccination was given to participants. Prior SARS-CoV-2 infection was absent in the vaccine recipients, as shown by negative nucleocapsid antibodies. The germline V gene has CDR1 LNHDA and CDR2 SQIVND (reference sequence). The CDR3 extends over 15 amino acids. The trim removed 4 bases at V and 4 bases at J, leaving 5 bases unmatched. Sequencing used immunoSEQ multiplex PCR; TCRdb keeps in-frame clones, though not all of them. The repertoire holds tens of thousands of clones, with under 80% as singletons.

The chain carries TRBV19 and TRBJ2-1; 9 bases map to TRBD1. The sample in question was CD4+ T cells from PBMCs cultured without peptide, obtained after COVID-19 vaccination. The sequence derives from a human donor who received a COVID-19 vaccine. CDR3 in DNA: TGTGCCAGTAGTACGACAGGGGGTAGGTACAATGAGCAGTTCTTC. Residues: CASSTTGGRYNEQFF.